One sample yielded the 26 T cell receptor beta chains listed below, sequenced in a study of cytomegalovirus exposure and HLA in healthy donors. In the PCR, 60 Vbeta and 13 Jbeta primers were used. Profiled with immunoSEQ multiplex PCR; TCRdb holds only in-frame clones, not every one. The sample lists about 63,000 clones, approximately 73% occurring once. The specimen was PBMCs. Receptors originate from a man between 50 and 59 years old in good health and CMV-seronegative.

The gene calls are TRBV5-1 and TRBJ1-1; 7 bases are shared with TRBD1. The ends lost 4 bases at V and 0 bases at J; junction bases unmatched: 6. CDR1 is SGHRS, CDR2 YFSETQ, per germline. The CDR3 runs to 15 residues. The CDR3 region is CASSIQTGVNTEAFF. For the CDR3, the DNA is TGCGCCAGCAGCATACAAACAGGGGTGAACACTGAAGCTTTCTTT. Filled out from reference TRBV5-1 and TRBJ1-1, the complete variable domain reads KAGVTQTPRYLIKTRGQQVTLSCSPISGHRSVSWYQQTPGQGLQFLFEYFSETQRNKGNFPGRFSGRQFSNSRSEMNVSTLELGDSALYLCASSIQTGVNTEAFFGQGTRLTVV.

The chain uses TRBV7-9 and TRBJ1-1; no clear D. V gave up 10 bases and J gave up 5 bases, with 17 bases separating them. Germline V gene sequence: CDR1 SEHNR, CDR2 FQNEAQ (reference sequence). The CDR3 runs 13 residues. The CDR3 here is CANSLGAGTEAFF. In DNA form, the CDR3 reads TGTGCCAACAGTCTGGGAGCGGGGACTGAAGCTTTCTTT.

The genes are TRBV6-5 and TRBJ1-2, with D perhaps matching TRBD1 (6 bases). This CDR3 contains 14 residues. V lost 0 bases to trimming and J lost 7 bases, with 12 bases between them. Germline values: CDR1 MNHEY, CDR2 SVGAGI. Here the CDR3 DNA reads TGTGCCAGCAGTTACTCTGGCAGGGGATCTGGCTACACCTTC. Translated: CASSYSGRGSGYTF.

There are a few counts of this clone. The chain couples TRBV7-9 to TRBJ2-3; possibly TRBD1 for D (5 bases). The CDR3 extends over 16 amino acids. Germline V gene sequence: CDR1 SEHNR, CDR2 FQNEAQ (reference sequence). The V end lost 0 bases, the J end lost 2 bases, and 12 bases lay between the germline ends. The CDR3: CASSLAGRLPTDTQYF. CDR3 DNA: TGTGCCAGCAGCTTAGCGGGGCGCCTACCCACAGATACGCAGTATTTT.

This clone was observed a few times. The chain joins TRBV5-5 to TRBJ1-6; 9 nucleotides line up with TRBD1. CDR1 and CDR2 from the germline V gene are SGHKS and YYEKEE (reference sequence). Losses at the gene ends were 3 bases for V and 7 bases for J; bases not matched to a gene: 2. CDR3 size: 14 residues. CDR3 protein: CASSSGTGNSPLHF. For the CDR3, the DNA is TGTGCCAGCAGCTCGGGGACAGGGAATTCACCCCTCCACTTT.

The CDR3 nucleotides read TGTGCCAGCTCCTACCAAGAGACCCAGTACTTC. Translation: CASSYQETQYF. The chain is built from TRBV18 and TRBJ2-5, with D unresolved. The germline V and J ends were trimmed by 6 bases and 0 bases, with 2 bases remaining between them. The CDR3 consists of 11 residues. Germline CDR1 KGHSH, CDR2 LQKENI. Complete variable domain (other parts from reference TRBV18 and TRBJ2-5): NAGVMQNPRHLVRRRGQEARLRCSPMKGHSHVYWYRQLPEEGLKFMVYLQKENIIDESGMPKERFSAEFPKEGPSILRIQQVVRGDSAAYFCASSYQETQYFGPGTRLLVL.

This chain links TRBV9 with TRBJ1-1; tentatively, D is TRBD1 (6 bases). This CDR3 spans 14 amino acids. Germline V gene data show CDR1 as SGDLS and CDR2 as YYNGEE. Deletions cut 4 bases from V and 6 bases from J, with 16 bases between. The CDR3 region has the DNA TGTGCCAGCAGCCGGACAGTCAAGAGTTCTGAAGCTTTCTTT. As protein: CASSRTVKSSEAFF.

The gene calls are TRBV29-1 and TRBJ2-7; unclear D gene. V lost 5 bases to trimming and J lost 4 bases, with 12 bases between them. This CDR3 comprises 12 residues. Germline V gene lookup returns CDR1 SQVTM and CDR2 ANQGSEA. In nucleotides, the CDR3 is TGCAGCGTTAAAACAAACGGGTACGAGCAGTACTTC. This sequence encodes CSVKTNGYEQYF.

V usage is TRBV6-1 and J usage is TRBJ1-6, with no clear D. Trimming left V 7 bases short and J 3 bases short, with 10 bases between. CDR3 length: 14 amino acids. CDR1 MNHNS and CDR2 SASEGT come from the germline V gene. The CDR3 DNA is TGTGCCAGCAAGAAAGAGCTCTATAATTCACCCCTCCACTTT. Translation gives CASKKELYNSPLHF.

A few counts support this clone. V and J are TRBV5-5 and TRBJ1-2; D is ambiguous. Per the germline V gene, CDR1 is SGHKS and CDR2 is YYEKEE (reference sequence). V was clipped by 4 bases and J by 3 bases, with 10 bases between them. The CDR3 has 13 amino acids. DNA of the CDR3: TGTGCCAGCAGCCTCGACGGGTACTATGGCTACACCTTC. Translated, it gives CASSLDGYYGYTF.

The genes are TRBV20-1 and TRBJ1-2; perhaps TRBD1 as D (5 bases). The germline V gene has CDR1 DFQATT and CDR2 SNEGSKA (reference sequence). The V and J ends lost 4 bases and 4 bases respectively, with 7 bases between them. The CDR3 is 11 amino acids. The CDR3 sequence: CSATGLYGYTF. CDR3 sequence (DNA): TGCAGTGCTACAGGGCTCTATGGCTACACCTTC.

This chain links TRBV6-1 with TRBJ1-5; 10 nucleotides align to TRBD1. The germline V gene encodes CDR1 MNHNS and CDR2 SASEGT. The CDR3 is made up of 15 amino acids. The V segment lost 5 bases and the J segment 5 bases; nucleotides outside the gene matches: 6. The CDR3 region is CASSWTGGYDQPQHF. The CDR3 bases are TGTGCCAGCAGTTGGACAGGGGGATATGATCAGCCCCAGCATTTT.

The chain uses TRBV9 and TRBJ2-7; D possibly corresponds to TRBD2 (5 bases). CDR3 length: 15 residues. Germline V CDR1 and CDR2: SGDLS, YYNGEE. Trimming pared 0 bases from V and 3 bases from J, leaving 13 bases between. CDR3 in DNA: TGTGCCAGCAGCGTAGGCCCGGGAACAATCTACGAGCAGTACTTC. It yields the protein CASSVGPGTIYEQYF.

This clone was recorded once. As DNA, the CDR3 is TGTGCCACCAGCAGAGATCAAAAAGATACGCAGTATTTT. It is translated as CATSRDQKDTQYF. The chain joins TRBV15 to TRBJ2-3, with D unclear. Germline CDR1 reads LNHNV; CDR2 reads YYDKDF (reference sequence). The CDR3 is made up of 13 amino acids. V dropped 0 bases and J dropped 5 bases, with 6 bases sitting between them.

This rearrangement joins TRBV9 to TRBJ2-1; 10 nucleotides agree with TRBD2. CDR3 length: 15 residues. Per the germline V gene, CDR1 is SGDLS and CDR2 is YYNGEE. The junction had 1 base not matched to a gene; V was cut back by 0 bases and J by 4 bases. CDR3 residues: CASSVVAGGYNEQFF. For the CDR3, the DNA is TGTGCCAGCAGCGTAGTAGCGGGGGGATACAATGAGCAGTTCTTC. The full variable domain, completed using reference TRBV9 and TRBJ2-1, is DSGVTQTPKHLITATGQRVTLRCSPRSGDLSVYWYQQSLDQGLQFLIQYYNGEERAKGNILERFSAQQFPDLHSELNLSSLELGDSALYFCASSVVAGGYNEQFFGPGTRLTVL.

The chain has TRBV10-1 and TRBJ2-2; 7 nucleotides agree with TRBD1. Looked up from germline, CDR1 is WNHNN and CDR2 is SYGVQD (reference sequence). V lost 3 bases, J lost 4 bases, and 8 bases stayed unmatched. The CDR3 loop spans 16 amino acids. The CDR3, as DNA: TGCGCCAGCAGTGAAAAGACAGGGCTTGGCACCGGGGAGCTGTTTTTT. This gives the protein CASSEKTGLGTGELFF.

This clone appeared a few times. The genes are TRBV2 and TRBJ2-1; TRBD1 matches 8 bases. In germline, CDR1 is SNHLY, CDR2 FYNNEI. The ends lost 7 bases at V and 7 bases at J; junction bases unmatched: 9. This CDR3 region has 14 residues. The CDR3 DNA reads TGTGCCAGCACTAGGACAGGGATCGGGAATGAGCAGTTCTTC. Its protein product is CASTRTGIGNEQFF. The full variable domain, completed using reference TRBV2 and TRBJ2-1, is EPEVTQTPSHQVTQMGQEVILRCVPISNHLYFYWYRQILGQKVEFLVSFYNNEISEKSEIFDDQFSVERPDGSNFTLKIRSTKLEDSAMYFCASTRTGIGNEQFFGPGTRLTVL.

The chain has TRBV9 and TRBJ2-2; possibly TRBD1 for D (5 bases). The CDR3 runs 14 residues. In germline, CDR1 is SGDLS, CDR2 YYNGEE. Between the trimmed V and J ends, which lost 0 bases and 4 bases, there was a span of 7 bases. In DNA, the CDR3 is TGTGCCAGCAGCGTAGATCAGGGCACCGGGGAGCTGTTTTTT. Protein product: CASSVDQGTGELFF. Using reference TRBV9 and TRBJ2-2 for the parts outside the CDR3, the full variable domain is DSGVTQTPKHLITATGQRVTLRCSPRSGDLSVYWYQQSLDQGLQFLIQYYNGEERAKGNILERFSAQQFPDLHSELNLSSLELGDSALYFCASSVDQGTGELFFGEGSRLTVL.

The V and J genes are TRBV18 and TRBJ1-1; D gene unclear. The V gene's germline CDR1 is KGHSH and CDR2 LQKENI. The V gene lost 3 bases and the J gene lost 1 base, with 15 bases spanning the gap. The CDR3 sequence is 16 residues long. For the CDR3, the DNA is TGTGCCAGCTCACCTAATTCCTTAGTTCCGAACACTGAAGCTTTCTTT. Translating it yields CASSPNSLVPNTEAFF.

This clone was seen a single time. The rearrangement uses TRBV18 and TRBJ1-5, with no clear D. This CDR3 spans 13 amino acids. Germline CDR1 reads KGHSH; CDR2 reads LQKENI. V gave up 5 bases and J gave up 7 bases, with 12 bases separating them. The CDR3 reads CASSSAGKQPQHF. The CDR3 DNA reads as TGTGCCAGCTCATCCGCCGGGAAGCAGCCCCAGCATTTT.

This chain uses TRBV5-1 with TRBJ2-2; D is uncertain. Germline V gene data show CDR1 as SGHRS and CDR2 as YFSETQ. The CDR3 sequence is 15 residues long. With 1 base removed from V and 0 bases from J, the gap between germline ends came to 7 bases. The CDR3 loop reads CASSLQQTNTGELFF. CDR3 nucleotide sequence: TGCGCCAGCAGCTTGCAACAGACGAACACCGGGGAGCTGTTTTTT.

Remarks on this clone: A junction end diverges from the germline sequence, so it may reflect a read error. The V call is TRBV7-9, the J call TRBJ2-5; TRBD2 agrees at 7 bases. There are 18 residues in the CDR3. Germline CDR1 reads SEHNR; CDR2 reads FQNEAQ (reference sequence). Here the CDR3 reads CSSSLAKPGLKGGETQYF. In DNA, the CDR3 is TGTTCCAGCAGCTTAGCCAAACCGGGCCTCAAGGGAGGGGAGACCCAGTACTTC.

The rearrangement links TRBV7-8 to TRBJ2-1; 9 nucleotides match TRBD1. The ends lost 4 bases at V and 10 bases at J; junction bases unmatched: 5. The CDR3 extends over 13 amino acids. The V gene's germline CDR1 is SGHVS and CDR2 FQNEAQ. The CDR3 coding sequence is TGTGCCAGCAGCTCCCGGGACAGGGAGGAGCAGTTCTTC. Translated: CASSSRDREEQFF.

The chain recombines TRBV19 with TRBJ1-6, with 9 bases aligning to TRBD1. The CDR3 runs 15 residues. Germline V gene lookup returns CDR1 LNHDA and CDR2 SQIVND (reference sequence). V gave up 6 bases and J gave up 10 bases; unmatched junction bases: 10. CDR3 nucleotides: TGTGCCAGTAGAGTAGCCGGGACAGGGTGGTCACCCCTCCACTTT. Translating it yields CASRVAGTGWSPLHF.

The chain recombines TRBV20-1 with TRBJ1-2, with D hard to call. V was shortened by 6 bases and J by 0 bases, with 5 bases between the two germline ends. CDR1 and CDR2 from the germline V gene are DFQATT and SNEGSKA (reference sequence). The CDR3 covers 11 residues. The CDR3 nucleotides are TGCAGTGCCACAACTAACTATGGCTACACCTTC. This encodes CSATTNYGYTF.

This chain connects TRBV6-4 to TRBJ2-7, with 12 bases aligning to TRBD1. This CDR3 region has 18 residues. Germline CDR1 is MRHNA and CDR2 is SNTAGT. With V trimmed by 4 bases and J by 1 base, 11 bases remained unmatched. CDR3 sequence (DNA): TGTGCCAGCAGTGGGGGACAGGGGGCTTTAGGGAGGTCCTACGAGCAGTACTTC. This encodes CASSGGQGALGRSYEQYF.